This T cell receptor beta chain was captured by sequencing in a study of monozygotic twins with inflammatory bowel disease. Study-wide points: Repertoire similarity matched across concordant and discordant twins, perhaps owing to limited power.

About this clonotype itself: Its antigen is still unknown.

Blood samples measuring roughly 2.3 ml were taken per donor. TCRdb reworked the 5' RACE reads into one entry per CDR3 protein, no DNA. Recorded for this sample: just over 300,000 distinct CDR3 sequences. Germline assignment: CDR1 SGHTA and CDR2 FQGTGA. The CDR3 sequence is 16 residues long. V and J are TRBV7-3 and TRBJ2-2; the TCRdb call, TRBD2, lacks DNA for checking. The receptor's source is a human donor with ulcerative colitis or Crohn's disease, or a healthy co-twin of an affected twin (not recorded which). The material sequenced was blood. This CDR3 reads CASSSSASGDTGELFF.